There are many counts of the clone carrying this TCR beta chain. Its antigen is not known. Authors of the study amplified TCR beta CDR3 regions from RNA transcripts. First-round RT-PCR targeting the TCR CDR3 was performed with the HTBI primer set. MiXCR, run by TCRdb on the multiplex PCR reads, gives a single entry per CDR3 protein. This sample carries 350,000 to 450,000 distinct CDR3 sequences, approximately 13% of them seen once, and the ten largest clones take approximately 10%. These data originate in a study of T cells in Graves' hyperthyroidism and ophthalmopathy. Study observations and caveats: In the analysis, a 13 V-J model separated ophthalmopathy from stable hyperthyroidism.

Diagnosis of hyperthyroidism was new in patients aged 18 to 65, and its duration was under 2 months. Patients were excluded for uncontrolled infection, other autoimmune disease, pregnancy or lactation. Using roughly 9.4 ml of fresh peripheral blood, PBMCs were prepared. This CDR3 comprises 13 residues. Germline CDR1 is SQVTM and CDR2 is ANQGSEA. With 1 base removed from V and 4 bases from J, the gap between germline ends came to 9 bases. The sequencing sample was made of blood. The gene calls are TRBV29-1 and TRBJ2-3; D gene uncertain. This TCR was recovered from a woman aged 60-70 years with Graves' hyperthyroidism. This chain's CDR3 is CSVEGPRSDTQYF. Written as DNA, the CDR3 is TGCAGCGTTGAAGGACCCCGATCAGATACGCAGTATTTT.